These T cell receptor beta chains were read from a single sample in a study of blood T cell repertoires in COVID-19. Using immunoSEQ multiplex PCR, the repertoire was profiled, and TCRdb retains in-frame clones only, with some absent. There are roughly 350,000 clones in the sample; 75% to 90% occur only once, and about 6% lies in the top ten. Sample: peripheral blood. The origin of the receptors is a woman aged 45-65 years with COVID-19, enrolled during active disease. The CDR3 runs from the conserved cysteine through the conserved F or W. A D gene is named only where the DNA matches it firmly. Only part of the rows carry a size: once, few, many, or a class if the clone is expanded.

abundance	j_gene	v_gene	d_gene	len	CDR3aa	CDR3nt
.	TRBJ1-4	TRBV6-5	.	15	CASGTVSGRAEKLFF	TGTGCCAGCGGGACTGTCTCAGGGAGGGCGGAAAAACTGTTTTTT
.	TRBJ2-7	TRBV7-2	.	13	CASSLAVRGEQYF	TGTGCCAGCAGCTTAGCCGTCCGAGGCGAGCAGTACTTC
.	TRBJ2-7	TRBV6-1	.	15	CASSDPRGKSYEQYF	TGTGCCAGCAGTGACCCCCGCGGGAAGTCCTACGAGCAGTACTTC
.	TRBJ1-1	TRBV6-4	.	13	CASSNLPNTEAFF	TGTGCCAGCAGTAATCTCCCTAACACTGAAGCTTTCTTT
.	TRBJ1-2	TRBV6-5	.	14	CASSYSGRDYGYTF	TGTGCCAGCAGTTACTCTGGCAGGGACTATGGCTACACCTTC
.	TRBJ1-1	TRBV19	.	11	CATEGGVEAFF	TGTGCCACCGAAGGAGGGGTTGAAGCTTTCTTT
.	TRBJ2-1	TRBV20-1	.	13	CSASNPGVHEQFF	TGCAGTGCTAGTAACCCCGGGGTCCATGAGCAGTTCTTC
.	TRBJ1-1	TRBV7-9	TRBD1	15	CASSLPGQANTEAFF	TGTGCCAGCAGCTTACCAGGACAGGCGAACACTGAAGCTTTCTTT
.	TRBJ2-1	TRBV29-1	TRBD1	14	CSVERGTGGNEQFF	TGCAGCGTTGAAAGGGGGACAGGGGGCAATGAGCAGTTCTTC
once	TRBJ2-7	TRBV27	.	13	CASRMTGNYEQYF	TGTGCCAGCCGAATGACAGGCAACTACGAGCAGTACTTC
.	TRBJ2-7	TRBV6-6	TRBD2	14	CASSSGTSGYEQYF	TGTGCCAGCAGTTCCGGGACTAGCGGCTACGAGCAGTACTTC
.	TRBJ2-7	TRBV9	.	15	CASSVQGLGTYEQYF	TGTGCCAGCAGCGTCCAGGGATTGGGAACCTACGAGCAGTACTTC
.	TRBJ2-2	TRBV6-2/TRBV6-3	.	14	CASSYGSTGGELFF	TGTGCCAGCAGTTACGGATCGACAGGCGGGGAGCTGTTTTTT
once	TRBJ2-7	TRBV6-2/TRBV6-3	TRBD2	17	CASSPSLRLAGVNEQYF	TGTGCCAGCAGCCCGAGTTTACGGCTAGCGGGAGTGAACGAGCAGTACTTC
.	TRBJ1-2	TRBV6-5	TRBD1	14	CASRSPGTGFGYTF	TGTGCCAGCAGGTCCCCCGGGACAGGGTTTGGCTACACCTTC
.	TRBJ1-1	TRBV14	.	12	CASSQAPPKAFF	TGTGCCAGCAGCCAAGCCCCCCCTAAGGCTTTCTTT
.	TRBJ1-4	TRBV19	.	16	CASSSYDYATNEKLFF	TGTGCCAGTAGTTCTTACGACTATGCAACTAATGAAAAACTGTTTTTT
.	TRBJ2-7	TRBV4-3	TRBD1	14	CASSQDRVVYEQYF	TGCGCCAGCAGCCAGGACAGGGTTGTCTACGAGCAGTACTTC
.	TRBJ2-2	TRBV5-1	.	15	CASRPTQGNTGELFF	TGCGCCAGCAGGCCGACCCAGGGGAACACCGGGGAGCTGTTTTTT
.	TRBJ2-1	TRBV11-3	TRBD2	15	CASSLQGLAYNEQFF	TGTGCCAGCAGCTTACAAGGACTAGCCTACAATGAGCAGTTCTTC
.	TRBJ1-1	TRBV14	.	15	CASSQGGQANTEAFF	TGTGCCAGCAGCCAAGGAGGGCAGGCGAACACTGAAGCTTTCTTT
.	TRBJ2-7	TRBV9	.	14	CASSVGGTYYEQYF	TGTGCCAGCAGCGTAGGCGGCACGTACTACGAGCAGTACTTC
.	TRBJ1-2	TRBV2	.	11	CAGSAAYGYTF	TGTGCCGGTAGTGCTGCGTATGGCTACACCTTC
few	TRBJ2-2	TRBV18	.	16	CASSPMRLPETGELFF	TGTGCCAGCTCACCTATGAGACTCCCAGAGACCGGGGAGCTGTTTTTT
.	TRBJ1-4	TRBV7-6	.	14	CASTPTGGLEKLFF	TGTGCCAGCACCCCTACGGGGGGCCTCGAAAAACTGTTTTTT
.	TRBJ1-5	TRBV30	.	18	CAWSPPGPYIGSNQPQHF	TGTGCCTGGAGTCCTCCGGGTCCTTATATTGGTAGCAATCAGCCCCAGCATTTT
few	TRBJ1-1	TRBV19	.	16	CASSGIDRSGGAEAFF	TGTGCCAGTAGTGGCATCGACCGCTCGGGGGGGGCTGAAGCTTTCTTT
once	TRBJ1-1	TRBV5-4	.	15	CASSEAPGLGTEAFF	TGTGCCAGCAGCGAAGCCCCGGGATTAGGCACTGAAGCTTTCTTT
few	TRBJ2-1	TRBV28	.	14	CASSLSGLYNEQFF	TGTGCCAGCAGTTTAAGCGGGCTCTACAATGAGCAGTTCTTC
.	TRBJ2-1	TRBV7-9	TRBD2	15	CASSLGSGRLNEQFF	TGTGCCAGCAGCTTAGGCAGCGGGAGACTGAATGAGCAGTTCTTC
once	TRBJ1-1	TRBV21-1	.	13	CASSGPGQTEAFF	TGTGCCAGCAGCGGGCCGGGACAGACTGAAGCTTTCTTT
.	TRBJ1-5	TRBV7-7	.	13	CATSGQGLQPQHF	TGTGCCACCTCCGGGCAGGGCCTTCAGCCCCAGCATTTT
.	TRBJ2-6	TRBV6-5	.	13	CASSPPGGLVLTF	TGTGCCAGCAGTCCGCCGGGCGGGTTAGTCCTGACTTTC
.	TRBJ2-1	TRBV6-2/TRBV6-3	.	15	CASSVVGGGTNEQFF	TGTGCCAGCAGTGTTGTTGGCGGGGGCACTAATGAGCAGTTCTTC
.	TRBJ2-1	TRBV18	TRBD2	13	CASSQGLAALQFF	TGTGCCAGCTCACAGGGACTAGCTGCTCTTCAGTTCTTC
.	TRBJ2-7	TRBV9	.	13	CASSVEGIGEQYF	TGTGCCAGCAGCGTAGAGGGGATAGGCGAGCAGTACTTC
.	TRBJ2-1	TRBV7-9	.	15	CASSFLLPSYNEQFF	TGTGCCAGCAGCTTCTTACTGCCCTCCTACAATGAGCAGTTCTTC
.	TRBJ2-7	TRBV18	.	14	CASSRGTDSYEQYF	TGTGCCAGCTCACGCGGGACAGACTCCTACGAGCAGTACTTC
.	TRBJ1-2	TRBV7-8	.	16	CASSLAIVRDTHGYTF	TGTGCCAGCAGCTTAGCGATAGTCAGGGACACCCACGGCTACACCTTC
.	TRBJ2-1	TRBV29-1	.	14	CSVGSGEVGDEQFF	TGCAGCGTTGGATCGGGGGAGGTTGGTGATGAGCAGTTCTTC
.	TRBJ1-3	TRBV2	.	11	CASRGVSIIYF	TGTGCCAGCAGGGGCGTTTCGATCATATATTTT
.	TRBJ2-5	TRBV7-2	.	13	CASSFFRVETQYF	TGTGCCAGCAGCTTCTTCAGGGTAGAGACCCAGTACTTC
.	TRBJ2-5	TRBV3-1/TRBV3-2	TRBD2	17	CASSPGLAGGPRETQYF	TGTGCCAGCAGCCCAGGACTAGCGGGAGGGCCTCGGGAGACCCAGTACTTC
.	TRBJ2-3	TRBV30	.	14	CAWSTARATDTQYF	TGTGCCTGGAGTACCGCCCGAGCCACAGATACGCAGTATTTT
.	TRBJ2-2	TRBV14	TRBD2	16	CASSRGGFLNTGELFF	TGTGCCAGCAGCCGGGGAGGGTTTCTGAACACCGGGGAGCTGTTTTTT
.	TRBJ1-2	TRBV5-1	.	15	CASSLVNSGDYGYTF	TGCGCCAGCAGCTTGGTGAATTCAGGGGACTATGGCTACACCTTC
.	TRBJ2-2	TRBV6-2/TRBV6-3	.	17	CASSYSIRTGHTGELFF	TGTGCCAGCAGTTACTCGATCCGGACTGGGCACACCGGGGAGCTGTTTTTT
.	TRBJ2-1	TRBV6-6	.	12	CASSRQYNEQFF	TGTGCCAGCAGTCGACAGTACAATGAGCAGTTCTTC
.	TRBJ2-7	TRBV5-1	.	14	CASSLATGPYEQYF	TGCGCCAGCAGCTTGGCCACAGGTCCCTACGAGCAGTACTTC
.	TRBJ2-1	TRBV7-9	TRBD2	15	CASSDGLAGEDEQFF	TGTGCCAGCAGCGATGGACTAGCGGGAGAAGATGAGCAGTTCTTC
medium-sized	TRBJ1-5	TRBV29-1	.	14	CSVNTGSGNQPQHF	TGCAGCGTGAATACAGGGAGTGGCAATCAGCCCCAGCATTTT
.	TRBJ1-6	TRBV7-8	.	18	CASSLHGGETRYNSPLHF	TGTGCCAGCAGCTTACATGGGGGCGAAACCCGTTATAATTCACCCCTCCACTTT
.	TRBJ2-7	TRBV13	TRBD2	16	CASSVGGGRSSYEQYF	TGTGCCAGCAGCGTTGGGGGCGGGAGGAGCTCCTACGAGCAGTACTTC
.	TRBJ2-3	TRBV7-9	TRBD2	14	CASSGGRVTDTQYF	TGTGCCAGCAGCGGTGGGAGGGTCACAGATACGCAGTATTTT
.	TRBJ2-6	TRBV2	TRBD2	17	CASTIVGGSSGANVLTF	TGTGCCAGCACGATCGTGGGGGGGAGCTCTGGGGCCAACGTCCTGACTTTC